This T cell receptor (beta chain) appears in the sequencing data of a study of T cell repertoires in cytomegalovirus infection. In the study overall: Matching HLA type and CMV infection were both indicated by public TCR beta signatures.

General study points: CMV-specific TCR beta clonotypes restricted by HLA-C dominated the ex vivo response.

TCRdb re-analysed the reads in MiXCR, keeping a single row per CDR3 protein. The data contain some 270,000 distinct CDR3 sequences, about 15% of them singletons. Worth noting for this clonotype: Its target is not known.

This CDR3 spans 15 amino acids. Germline V lookup: CDR1 MNHEY, CDR2 SMNVEV (reference sequence). Trimming took 3 bases from V and 3 from J, leaving 12 bases between them. The chain uses TRBV27 and TRBJ1-5, with no clear D. The TCR was taken from a human donor in good health (CMV status not recorded). Some clones in this sample may be carry-over from other donors' samples. The sequenced sample consisted of CD8+ T cells from PBMCs. Here the CDR3 DNA reads TGTGCCAGCAGTTTGATCGGGGTGCTCAATCAGCCCCAGCATTTT. This codes for CASSLIGVLNQPQHF.